This TCR beta chain was captured by sequencing in a study of blood T cell repertoires in COVID-19. Study background: Acute-phase and convalescent COVID-19 samples originated in the United States, Italy and Spain.

Germline trimming cut 8 bases from V and 5 bases from J; bases unmatched to any gene: 10. There are 14 residues in the CDR3. Germline V gene data show CDR1 as SGHVS and CDR2 as FQNEAQ. Participants, 18 to 89 years old, spanned around 25 US areas. Each recovered donor of Cohort 3 presented with two negative PCRs, clearance, or symptom resolution. Libraries were prepared by immunoSEQ multiplex PCR; TCRdb keeps only in-frame clonotypes and omits some of them. This table holds over 250,000 clones, roughly 86% found once. This clonotype was sampled from a woman younger than 35 who had recovered from COVID-19. Sequencing was carried out using PBMCs or T cells enriched from blood (not recorded which). The chain links TRBV7-8 to TRBJ2-7, with 9 bases identical to TRBD1. CDR3 DNA sequence: TGTGCCAGCGGGTCATCGACAGGGGGAGACGAGCAGTACTTC. Translation: CASGSSTGGDEQYF.